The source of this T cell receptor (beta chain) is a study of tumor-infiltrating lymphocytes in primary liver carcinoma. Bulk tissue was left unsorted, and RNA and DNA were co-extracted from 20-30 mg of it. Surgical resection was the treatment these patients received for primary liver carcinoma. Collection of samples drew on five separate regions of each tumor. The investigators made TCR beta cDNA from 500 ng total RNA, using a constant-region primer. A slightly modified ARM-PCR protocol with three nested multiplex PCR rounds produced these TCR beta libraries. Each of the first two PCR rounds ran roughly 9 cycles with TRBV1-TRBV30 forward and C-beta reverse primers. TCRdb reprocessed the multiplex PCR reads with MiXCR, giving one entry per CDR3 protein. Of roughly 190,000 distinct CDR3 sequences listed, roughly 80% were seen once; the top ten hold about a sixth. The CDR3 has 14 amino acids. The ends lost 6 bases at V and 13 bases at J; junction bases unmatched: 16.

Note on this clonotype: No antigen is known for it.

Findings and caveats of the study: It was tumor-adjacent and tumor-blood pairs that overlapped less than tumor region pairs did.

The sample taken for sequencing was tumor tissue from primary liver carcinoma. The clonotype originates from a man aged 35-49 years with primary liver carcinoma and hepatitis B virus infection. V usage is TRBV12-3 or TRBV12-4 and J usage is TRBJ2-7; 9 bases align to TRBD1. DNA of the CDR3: TGTGCCAGCAGGGGACAGGGACCCTCCTACGAGCGATACTTC. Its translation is CASRGQGPSYERYF.